The clone carrying this T cell receptor beta chain was seen a handful of times. Its antigen is still unknown. The data stem from a study of CD8+ T cells in alopecia areata. Study context: For the treated group, dosing was oral tofacitinib at 5 to 10 mg twice daily. General study findings and limits: Researchers reported that TCR sharing among patients proved less clear than in mice, possibly HLA-linked.

In each case, RNA was isolated and then reverse transcribed into cDNA as the sequencing template. Measured with immunoSEQ multiplex PCR; TCRdb has only the in-frame clones, and not every one. The sample has 110,000 or so clones; more than 30% are singletons. Peripheral blood samples and lesional scalp punch biopsies were obtained from alopecia areata patients. Germline V gene sequence: CDR1 MDHEN, CDR2 SYDVKM. J lost 3 bases, V lost 2 bases, and 7 bases had no gene match. This CDR3 is built from 15 residues. The V and J genes are TRBV28 and TRBJ2-7; TRBD2 matches at 7 bases. This sequence was found in a human donor with alopecia areata. The sequenced sample was CD4+ T cells sorted from blood. The CDR3 protein is CASSLAGASGYEQYF. DNA for the CDR3: TGTGCCAGCAGTTTAGCTGGGGCTAGCGGCTACGAGCAGTACTTC.